Below, 19 T cell receptor beta chains from the same sample are listed, as sequenced in a study of spatial heterogeneity in lung cancer. Using its own MiXCR run on the 5' RACE reads, TCRdb lists one record per CDR3 protein. The profile shows roughly 10,000 distinct CDR3 sequences, around 3.7% of them singletons. Documented time point: sample taken at primary tumor resection. Whole RNA from tumor, nontumor lung or frozen PBMC was sequenced unsorted. Source: normal lung tissue next to the tumor, taken at surgery. The receptor source for this set is a male donor with early-stage non-small cell lung cancer.

This clonotype turned up a few times. The CDR3 region has the DNA TGCGCCAGCAGCTCAAAACCGGACAGCGCGTATGGCTACACCTTC. It translates to CASSSKPDSAYGYTF. This chain links TRBV5-1 with TRBJ1-2; D is perhaps TRBD1 (6 bases). Germline CDR1 and CDR2: SGHRS and YFSETQ. This CDR3 spans 15 amino acids. V was clipped by 3 bases and J by 5 bases, with 17 bases between them.

The V call is TRBV12-3 or TRBV12-4, the J call TRBJ2-2; unclear D gene. V gave up 7 bases and J gave up 3 bases, with 9 bases separating them. This CDR3 region has 13 residues. The CDR3, as DNA: TGTGCCAGCACCTTTCAGGACACCGGGGAGCTGTTTTTT. This codes for CASTFQDTGELFF.

In its sample, this clonotype was seen many times. The chain recombines TRBV7-8 with TRBJ2-7, with D uncertain. With 1 base removed from V and 4 bases from J, the gap between germline ends came to 5 bases. The length of the CDR3 is 12 residues. Germline V gene sequence: CDR1 SGHVS, CDR2 FQNEAQ. The DNA for the CDR3 is TGTGCCAGCAGCTTAGTGGGTTACGAGCAGTACTTC. It codes for CASSLVGYEQYF.

This chain uses TRBV9 with TRBJ2-2; D is uncertain. This CDR3 comprises 16 residues. Trimming stripped 4 bases from V and 0 bases from J, with 13 bases between. Germline values: CDR1 SGDLS, CDR2 YYNGEE. CDR3 residues: CASSPIWNSNTGELFF. The CDR3 DNA sequence: TGTGCCAGCAGCCCCATCTGGAATTCGAACACCGGGGAGCTGTTTTTT.

This clonotype showed up many times. The chain combines TRBV6-2 or TRBV6-3 with TRBJ2-5; D not resolved. Trimming removed 0 bases at V and 2 bases at J, with 19 bases between. This CDR3 is 18 amino acids long. Germline-derived CDR1 and CDR2 are MNHEY and SVGEGT. The CDR3 DNA follows: TGTGCCAGCAGTTACTCTTTAGCCCCGTCCAGAGCACAAGAGACCCAGTACTTC. Its translation: CASSYSLAPSRAQETQYF.

At least ten counts were recorded for this clonotype. This likely comes from a read error, as the CDR3 has no conserved phenylalanine or tryptophan at its end. The CDR3 DNA follows: TGTGCCAGCAGTTATCCGAACACTGAAGCTTTCCTT. Its protein is CASSYPNTEAFL. The chain employs TRBV12-3 or TRBV12-4 and TRBJ1-1; D call uncertain. V dropped 4 bases and J dropped 1 base, with 4 bases sitting between them. The CDR3 contains 12 residues.

Ten or more counts support this clonotype. The V gene is TRBV7-2, the J gene TRBJ2-1; 8 bases fit TRBD2. The ends lost 1 base at V and 4 bases at J; junction bases unmatched: 3. CDR3 length: 15 residues. CDR1 is SGHTA and CDR2 is FQGNSA in the germline V gene. The CDR3 here is CASSLGASGYNEQFF. The DNA for the CDR3 is TGTGCCAGCAGCTTAGGGGCTAGCGGGTACAATGAGCAGTTCTTC.

This clonotype was counted many times. The chain has TRBV5-5 and TRBJ2-1; possibly TRBD1 for D (5 bases). The V end lost 4 bases, the J end lost 8 bases, and 13 bases lay between the germline ends. Per germline, CDR1 SGHKS and CDR2 YYEKEE (reference sequence). CDR3 length: 13 amino acids. The CDR3 nucleotides read TGTGCCAGCAGCAACCAGGGATGGGATGAGCAGTTCTTC. It translates to CASSNQGWDEQFF.

This clonotype appeared many times. The chain uses TRBV5-1 and TRBJ2-2, with D perhaps TRBD1 or TRBD2 (6 bases each). Germline V lookup: CDR1 SGHRS, CDR2 YFSETQ. Trimming left V 4 bases short and J 0 bases short, with 19 bases between. CDR3 length equals 18 residues. CDR3 nucleotide sequence: TGCGCCAGCAGCCTCCGGGGACATAGCGGAGCGAACACCGGGGAGCTGTTTTTT. This gives the protein CASSLRGHSGANTGELFF. Drawing the rest from reference TRBV5-1 and TRBJ2-2, the complete variable domain is KAGVTQTPRYLIKTRGQQVTLSCSPISGHRSVSWYQQTPGQGLQFLFEYFSETQRNKGNFPGRFSGRQFSNSRSEMNVSTLELGDSALYLCASSLRGHSGANTGELFFGEGSRLTVL.

By sample fraction, this clonotype is medium-sized (0.01 to 0.1%). The rearrangement uses TRBV18 and TRBJ2-3, with D unclear. The CDR3 consists of 13 residues. CDR1 and CDR2 (germline): KGHSH, LQKENI. Trimming removed 3 bases at V and 5 bases at J, with 9 bases between. CDR3 residues: CASSPGKGDTQYF. The DNA of the CDR3 is TGTGCCAGCTCACCGGGTAAAGGAGATACGCAGTATTTT. The full variable domain, rest sourced from reference TRBV18 and TRBJ2-3, is NAGVMQNPRHLVRRRGQEARLRCSPMKGHSHVYWYRQLPEEGLKFMVYLQKENIIDESGMPKERFSAEFPKEGPSILRIQQVVRGDSAAYFCASSPGKGDTQYFGPGTRLTVL.

The V call is TRBV29-1, the J call TRBJ2-3; D might be TRBD2 (6 bases). Between the trimmed V and J ends, which lost 0 bases and 4 bases, there was a span of 20 bases. Germline-derived CDR1 and CDR2 are SQVTM and ANQGSEA. This CDR3 has 17 amino acids. DNA of the CDR3: TGCAGCGTTGAAGAGGCCGGGAGATTGGCACGGCCAGATACGCAGTATTTT. This translates into CSVEEAGRLARPDTQYF.

By its share, this clonotype is medium-sized. The rearrangement uses TRBV20-1 and TRBJ2-5, with D possibly TRBD2 on 5 matching bases. The V gene's germline CDR1 is DFQATT and CDR2 SNEGSKA (reference sequence). The CDR3 has 12 residues. V lost 6 bases and J 4 bases, leaving 12 bases between the germline ends. This chain's CDR3 is CSAEEVAETQYF. DNA of the CDR3: TGCAGTGCCGAGGAGGTAGCAGAGACCCAGTACTTC.

CDR3 nucleotide sequence: TGTGCCAGCAGCCCCCAATCGGACAGGGTTGAAGAAAAACTGTTTTTT. Translated, it gives CASSPQSDRVEEKLFF. The V call is TRBV14, the J call TRBJ1-4, with TRBD1 identical over 8 bases. V was clipped by 4 bases and J by 8 bases; unmatched bases: 12. This CDR3 contains 16 residues. The germline V gene has CDR1 SGHDN and CDR2 FVKESK.

This clonotype qualifies as medium-sized. The chain uses TRBV6-5 and TRBJ1-2; 7 positions agree with TRBD1. The CDR3 extends over 13 amino acids. Per the germline V gene, CDR1 is MNHEY and CDR2 is SVGAGI. V lost 0 bases to trimming and J lost 10 bases; unmatched junction nucleotides: 5. The CDR3 loop is CASSYSGQLDYTF. The DNA of the CDR3 is TGTGCCAGCAGTTACTCGGGACAGTTAGACTACACCTTC.

This clonotype came up a few times. This sequence joins TRBV28 and TRBJ1-1; D might be TRBD1 (5 bases). The germline CDR1 and CDR2 sequences are MDHEN and SYDVKM. V lost 8 bases and J 4 bases, leaving 11 bases between the germline ends. The CDR3 contains 12 residues. The CDR3 DNA sequence: TGTGCCAGCGGGAGGGGATTCACTGAAGCTTTCTTT. Amino acids: CASGRGFTEAFF.

This clonotype was seen at least ten times. The rearrangement links TRBV6-1 to TRBJ2-7; the D is unclear. Germline assignment: CDR1 MNHNS and CDR2 SASEGT. There are 13 residues in the CDR3. Between the trimmed V and J ends, which lost 0 bases and 4 bases, there was a span of 7 bases. The CDR3 DNA sequence: TGTGCCAGCAGTGAAGCGGCGTTTTACGAGCAGTACTTC. Amino acid sequence: CASSEAAFYEQYF.

This clonotype came up many times. The chain uses TRBV29-1 and TRBJ2-3, with unresolved D. There are 14 residues in the CDR3. Germline CDR1 is SQVTM and CDR2 is ANQGSEA. The V and J ends lost 0 bases and 1 base respectively, with 8 bases between them. The CDR3 reads CSVEEGRGTDTQYF. CDR3 nucleotide sequence: TGCAGCGTTGAAGAGGGTAGGGGCACAGATACGCAGTATTTT.

In its sample, this clonotype was seen many times. DNA of the CDR3: TGTGCCAGCAGTTACTCGAAGACAGGGTCCCACGAGCAGTACTTC. Protein: CASSYSKTGSHEQYF. The chain has TRBV6-2 or TRBV6-3 and TRBJ2-7; 7 bases agree with TRBD1. Germline CDR1 is MNHEY and CDR2 is SVGEGT. The CDR3 covers 15 residues. V gave up 0 bases and J gave up 5 bases; unmatched junction bases: 7.

This clonotype came up many times. This chain connects TRBV7-9 to TRBJ1-2, with D perhaps matching TRBD1 (6 bases). Germline V CDR1 and CDR2: SEHNR, FQNEAQ (reference sequence). The ends were cut back, 3 bases at V and 8 bases at J, with 16 bases in the middle. The CDR3 has 14 amino acids. The CDR3 reads CASSFDGGVRGYTF. In DNA, the CDR3 is TGTGCCAGCAGCTTCGACGGGGGCGTTCGAGGCTACACCTTC.